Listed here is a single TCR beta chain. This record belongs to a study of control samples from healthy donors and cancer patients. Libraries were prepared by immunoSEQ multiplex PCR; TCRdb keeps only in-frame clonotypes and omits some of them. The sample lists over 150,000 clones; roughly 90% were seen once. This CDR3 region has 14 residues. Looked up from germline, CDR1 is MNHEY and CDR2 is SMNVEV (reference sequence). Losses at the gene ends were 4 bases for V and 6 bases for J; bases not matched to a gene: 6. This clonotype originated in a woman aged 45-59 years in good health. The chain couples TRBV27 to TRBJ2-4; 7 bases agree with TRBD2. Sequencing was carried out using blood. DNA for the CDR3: TGTGCCAGCAGTTCCCCGGGAGGCGGAAACATTCAGTACTTC. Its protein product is CASSSPGGGNIQYF.